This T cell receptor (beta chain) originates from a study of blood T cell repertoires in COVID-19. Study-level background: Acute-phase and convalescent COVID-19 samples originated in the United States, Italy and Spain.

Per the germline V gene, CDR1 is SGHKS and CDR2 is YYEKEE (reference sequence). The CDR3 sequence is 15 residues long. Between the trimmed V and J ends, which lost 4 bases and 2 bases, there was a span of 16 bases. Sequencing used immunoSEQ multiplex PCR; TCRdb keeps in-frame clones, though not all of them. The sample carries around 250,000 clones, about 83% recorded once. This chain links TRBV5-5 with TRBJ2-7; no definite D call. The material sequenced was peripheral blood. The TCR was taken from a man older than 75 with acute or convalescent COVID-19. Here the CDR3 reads CASSRGREGAYEQYF. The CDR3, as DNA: TGTGCCAGCAGCCGAGGCCGTGAAGGAGCCTACGAGCAGTACTTC.